This entry describes one T cell receptor (beta chain). Its matching antigen is unknown. Produced via immunoSEQ multiplex PCR; TCRdb's table is partial and in-frame only. The sample yields fewer than 35,000 clones, approximately 80% seen once. The memory gate held CD4+ cells that were not CD45RA+CCR7+CD95- naive cells, over 95% pure. The data were taken from a study of human CD4 T cells and Enterobacteriaceae. This CDR3 has 13 residues. Trimming pared 5 bases from V and 7 bases from J, leaving 12 bases between. Germline CDR1 is GTSNPN and CDR2 is SVGIG (reference sequence). Study-wide results and caveats: Specific clonotypes appeared less expanded ex vivo than cross-reactive ones.

This chain links TRBV30 with TRBJ1-6; no reliable D call. This TCR derives from a human donor in good health. Sequencing used memory CD4+ T cells from blood. The CDR3 sequence: CAWGPILNSPLHF. CDR3 in DNA: TGTGCCTGGGGGCCCATCCTGAATTCACCCCTCCACTTT.